This T cell receptor (beta chain) was obtained from a study of cytomegalovirus exposure and HLA in healthy donors. The V end lost 1 base, the J end lost 4 bases, and 11 bases lay between the germline ends. This CDR3 has 14 residues. CDR1 is GTSNPN and CDR2 is SVGIG in the germline V gene (reference sequence). PCR primers comprised 60 Vbeta and 13 Jbeta primers. Sequencing was performed with immunoSEQ multiplex PCR; in TCRdb, only in-frame clones are kept and a portion is missing. The sample totals approximately 110,000 clones. The specimen was PBMCs. J is TRBJ1-3 and V is TRBV30; D is perhaps TRBD1 (5 bases). This sequence originates from a man younger than 35 in good health and CMV-seronegative. CDR3 in amino acids: CAWSAGKSGNTIYF. CDR3 DNA: TGTGCCTGGAGTGCAGGGAAGTCCGGAAACACCATATATTTT.